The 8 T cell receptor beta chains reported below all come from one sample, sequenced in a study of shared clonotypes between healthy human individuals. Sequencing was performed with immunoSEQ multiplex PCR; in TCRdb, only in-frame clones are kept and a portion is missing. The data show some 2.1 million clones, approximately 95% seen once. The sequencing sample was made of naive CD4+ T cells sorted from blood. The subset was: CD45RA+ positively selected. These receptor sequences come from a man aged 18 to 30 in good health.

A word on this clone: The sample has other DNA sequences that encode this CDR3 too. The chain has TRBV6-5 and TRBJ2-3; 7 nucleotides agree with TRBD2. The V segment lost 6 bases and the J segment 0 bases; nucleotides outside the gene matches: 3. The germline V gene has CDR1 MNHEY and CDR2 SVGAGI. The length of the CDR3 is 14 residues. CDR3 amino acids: CASRTSASTDTQYF. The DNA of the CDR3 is TGTGCCAGCAGAACTAGCGCAAGCACAGATACGCAGTATTTT.

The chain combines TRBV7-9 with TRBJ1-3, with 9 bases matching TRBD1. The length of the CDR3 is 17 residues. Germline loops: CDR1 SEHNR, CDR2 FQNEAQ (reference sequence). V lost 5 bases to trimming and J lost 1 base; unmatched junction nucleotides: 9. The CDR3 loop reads CASSPRDRALSGNTIYF. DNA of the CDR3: TGTGCCAGCAGCCCCCGGGACAGGGCCCTTTCTGGAAACACCATATATTTT. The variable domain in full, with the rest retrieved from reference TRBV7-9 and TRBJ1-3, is DTGVSQNPRHKITKRGQNVTFRCDPISEHNRLYWYRQTLGQGPEFLTYFQNEAQLEKSRLLSDRFSAERPKGSFSTLEIQRTEQGDSAMYLCASSPRDRALSGNTIYFGEGSWLTVV.

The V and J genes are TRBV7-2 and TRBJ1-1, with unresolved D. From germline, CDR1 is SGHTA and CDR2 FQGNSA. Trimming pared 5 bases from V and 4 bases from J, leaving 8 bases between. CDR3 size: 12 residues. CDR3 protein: CASSPHGTEAFF. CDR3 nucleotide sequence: TGTGCCAGCAGCCCACACGGCACTGAAGCTTTCTTT. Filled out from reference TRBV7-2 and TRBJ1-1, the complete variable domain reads GAGVSQSPSNKVTEKGKDVELRCDPISGHTALYWYRQSLGQGLEFLIYFQGNSAPDKSGLPSDRFSAERTGGSVSTLTIQRTQQEDSAVYLCASSPHGTEAFFGQGTRLTVV.

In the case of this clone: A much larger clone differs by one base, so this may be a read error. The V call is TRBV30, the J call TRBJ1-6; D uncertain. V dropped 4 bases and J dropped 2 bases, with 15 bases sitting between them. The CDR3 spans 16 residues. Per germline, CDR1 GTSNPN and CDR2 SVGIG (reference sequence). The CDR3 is CAWTPTSNPYNSPLHF. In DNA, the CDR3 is TGTGCCTGGACCCCGACATCGAACCCCTATAATTCACCCCTCCACTTT.

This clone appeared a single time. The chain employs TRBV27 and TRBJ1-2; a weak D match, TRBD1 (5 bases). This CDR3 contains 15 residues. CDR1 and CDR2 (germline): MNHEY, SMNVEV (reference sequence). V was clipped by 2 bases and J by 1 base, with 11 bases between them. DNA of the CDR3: TGTGCCAGCAGTTTACGGGGGGTCGGTAACTATGGCTACACCTTC. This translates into CASSLRGVGNYGYTF.

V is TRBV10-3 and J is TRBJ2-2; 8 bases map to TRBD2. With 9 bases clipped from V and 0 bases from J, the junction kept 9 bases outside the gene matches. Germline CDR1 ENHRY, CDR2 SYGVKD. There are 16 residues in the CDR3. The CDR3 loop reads CAIEAGGSSNTGELFF. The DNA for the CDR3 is TGTGCCATTGAGGCGGGGGGATCATCGAACACCGGGGAGCTGTTTTTT.

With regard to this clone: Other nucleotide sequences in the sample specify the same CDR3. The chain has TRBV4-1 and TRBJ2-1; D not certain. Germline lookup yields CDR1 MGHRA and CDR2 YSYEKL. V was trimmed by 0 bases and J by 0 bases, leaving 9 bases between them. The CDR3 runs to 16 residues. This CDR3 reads CASSQDSLSSYNEQFF. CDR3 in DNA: TGCGCCAGCAGCCAAGATAGCTTAAGCTCCTACAATGAGCAGTTCTTC.

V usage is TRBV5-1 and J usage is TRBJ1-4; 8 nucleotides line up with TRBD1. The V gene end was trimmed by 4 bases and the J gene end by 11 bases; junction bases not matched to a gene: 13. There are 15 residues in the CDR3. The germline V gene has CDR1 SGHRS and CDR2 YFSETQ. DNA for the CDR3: TGCGCCAGCAGCCCAACTGGACAGGGTTTCGGGAAACTGTTTTTT. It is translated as CASSPTGQGFGKLFF.